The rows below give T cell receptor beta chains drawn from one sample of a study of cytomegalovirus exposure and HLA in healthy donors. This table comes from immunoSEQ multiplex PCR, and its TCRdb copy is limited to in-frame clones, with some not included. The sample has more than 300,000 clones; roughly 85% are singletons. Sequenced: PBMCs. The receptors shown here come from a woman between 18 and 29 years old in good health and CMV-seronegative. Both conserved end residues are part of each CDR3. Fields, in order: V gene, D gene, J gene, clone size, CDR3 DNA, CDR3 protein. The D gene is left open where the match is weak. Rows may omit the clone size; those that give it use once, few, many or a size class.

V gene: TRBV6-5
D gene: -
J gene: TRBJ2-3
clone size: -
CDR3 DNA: TGTGCCAGCAGTTTCGGCGGGGCAGATACGCAGTATTTT
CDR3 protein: CASSFGGADTQYF

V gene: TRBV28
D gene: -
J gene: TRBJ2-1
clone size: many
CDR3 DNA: TGTGCCAGCATCCCAGGGGCCTACAATGAGCAGTTCTTC
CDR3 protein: CASIPGAYNEQFF

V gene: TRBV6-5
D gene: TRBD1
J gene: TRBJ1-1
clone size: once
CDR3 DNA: TGTGCCAGCAGTCCAGACAGGGGGCCGGACACTGAAGCTTTCTTT
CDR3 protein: CASSPDRGPDTEAFF

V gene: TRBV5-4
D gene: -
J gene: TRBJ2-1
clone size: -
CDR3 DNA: TGTGCCAGCAGCTCTCCCGGGACACTGGGTTACAATGAGCAGTTCTTC
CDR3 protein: CASSSPGTLGYNEQFF

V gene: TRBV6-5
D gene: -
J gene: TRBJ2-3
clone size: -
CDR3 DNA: TGTGCCAGCAGTTCCGGTCGCACAGATACGCAGTATTTT
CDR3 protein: CASSSGRTDTQYF

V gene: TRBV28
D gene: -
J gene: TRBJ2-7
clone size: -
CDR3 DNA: TGTGCCAGCAGTTTATACAGTGGATCCTACGAGCAGTACTTC
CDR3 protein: CASSLYSGSYEQYF

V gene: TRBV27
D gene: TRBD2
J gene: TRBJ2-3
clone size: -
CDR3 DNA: TGTGCCAGCAGTTTTGTGGTAGCGGGACGCACAGATACGCAGTATTTT
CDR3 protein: CASSFVVAGRTDTQYF

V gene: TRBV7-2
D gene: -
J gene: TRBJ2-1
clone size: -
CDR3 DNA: TGTGCCAGCAGCTTAGCGAGCGGCCGGGAGGAGCAGTTCTTC
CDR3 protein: CASSLASGREEQFF

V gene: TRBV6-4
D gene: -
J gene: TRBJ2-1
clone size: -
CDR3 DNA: TGTGCCAGCAGTGACGAAGAGACTAGCTCCTACAATGAGCAGTTCTTC
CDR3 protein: CASSDEETSSYNEQFF

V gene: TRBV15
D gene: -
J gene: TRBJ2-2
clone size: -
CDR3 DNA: TGTGCCACCAGCAGAGATATAGAGGCCGGGGAGCTGTTTTTT
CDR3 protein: CATSRDIEAGELFF

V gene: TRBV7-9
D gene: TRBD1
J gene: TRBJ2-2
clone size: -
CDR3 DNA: TGTGCCAGCATCCCGAGGGACAGGGCGAACACCGGGGAGCTGTTTTTT
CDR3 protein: CASIPRDRANTGELFF

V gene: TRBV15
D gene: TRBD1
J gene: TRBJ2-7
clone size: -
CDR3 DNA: TGTGCCACCAGCTTCGGGACAGGGGCCAACGAGCAGTACTTC
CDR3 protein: CATSFGTGANEQYF

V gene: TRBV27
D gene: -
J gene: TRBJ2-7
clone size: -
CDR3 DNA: TGTGCCAGCAGTGCCAGCAGGTCGGAGCAGTACTTC
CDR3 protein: CASSASRSEQYF

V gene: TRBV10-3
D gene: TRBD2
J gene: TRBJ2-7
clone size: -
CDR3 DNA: TGTGCCATCAGTGAGTTAAAACGGGAGGTAACGGTCGAGCAGTACTTC
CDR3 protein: CAISELKREVTVEQYF

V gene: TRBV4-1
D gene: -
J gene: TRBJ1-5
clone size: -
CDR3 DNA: TGCGCCAGCAGCCAAGATCTCCAGGGAGGGGCCAATCAGCCCCAGCATTTT
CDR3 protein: CASSQDLQGGANQPQHF

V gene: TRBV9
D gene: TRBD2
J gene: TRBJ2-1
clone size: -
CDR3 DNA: TGTGCCAGCAGCCGGCGGGGACTAGTGTACAATGAGCAGTTCTTC
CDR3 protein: CASSRRGLVYNEQFF

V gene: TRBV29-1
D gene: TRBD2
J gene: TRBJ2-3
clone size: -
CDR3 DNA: TGCAGCGTTGATGGGGCTAGCGGGAGAAGTACGCAGTATTTT
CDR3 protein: CSVDGASGRSTQYF

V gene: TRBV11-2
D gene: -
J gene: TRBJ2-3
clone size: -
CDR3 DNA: TGTGCCAGCAGCTTAGAACCGGGAAGCCTCGATACGCAGTATTTT
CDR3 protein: CASSLEPGSLDTQYF

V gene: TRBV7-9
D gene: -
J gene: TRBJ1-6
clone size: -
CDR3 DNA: TGTGCCAGCAGGATTTCGGGACTGATCAATTCACCCCTCCACTTT
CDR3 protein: CASRISGLINSPLHF

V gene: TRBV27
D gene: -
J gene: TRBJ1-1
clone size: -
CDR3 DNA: TGTGCCAGCAGTCCGACGGGCAGGGGCTACTTTCCTGAAGCTTTCTTT
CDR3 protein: CASSPTGRGYFPEAFF

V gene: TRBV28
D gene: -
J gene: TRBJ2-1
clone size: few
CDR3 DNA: TGTGCCAGCAGTACGCGGCCTGAGCAGTTCTTC
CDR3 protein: CASSTRPEQFF

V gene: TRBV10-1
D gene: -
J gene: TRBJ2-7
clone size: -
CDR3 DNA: TGCGCCAGCAGTAGGATCAGGGCTTCCTACGAGCAGTACTTC
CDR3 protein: CASSRIRASYEQYF

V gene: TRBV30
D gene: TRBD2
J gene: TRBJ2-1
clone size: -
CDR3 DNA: TGTGCCTGGAGTGGACTAGCGGGGCCGTACAATGAGCAGTTCTTC
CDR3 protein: CAWSGLAGPYNEQFF

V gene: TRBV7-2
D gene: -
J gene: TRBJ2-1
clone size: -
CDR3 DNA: TGTGCCAGCAGGGAACAGGGATTGGGTGAGCAGTTCTTC
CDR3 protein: CASREQGLGEQFF

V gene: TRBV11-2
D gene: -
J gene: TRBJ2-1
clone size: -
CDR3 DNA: TGTGCCAGCAGGAAGGCCCCTAGTAATGAGCAGTTCTTC
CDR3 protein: CASRKAPSNEQFF

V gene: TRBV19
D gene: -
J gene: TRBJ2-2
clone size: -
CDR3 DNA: TGTGCCAGTAGACAGGGCCCGAACACCGGGGAGCTGTTTTTT
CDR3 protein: CASRQGPNTGELFF

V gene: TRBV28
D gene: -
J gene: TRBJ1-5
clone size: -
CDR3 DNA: TGTGCCAGCAGTTTCCAGACAGGCCTCAATCAGCCCCAGCATTTT
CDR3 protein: CASSFQTGLNQPQHF

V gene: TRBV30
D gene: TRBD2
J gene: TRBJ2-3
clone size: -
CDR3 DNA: TGTGCCTTATCTAGCGGGAATACAGATACGCAGTATTTT
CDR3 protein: CALSSGNTDTQYF

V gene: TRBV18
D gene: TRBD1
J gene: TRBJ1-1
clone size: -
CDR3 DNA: TGTGCCAGCTCACCAGCATTCGACAGGGTAGGCACTGAAGCTTTCTTT
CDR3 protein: CASSPAFDRVGTEAFF

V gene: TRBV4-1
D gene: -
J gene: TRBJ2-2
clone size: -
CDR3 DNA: TGCGCCAGCACAGGGGACGTGCTCATCGGGGAGCTGTTTTTT
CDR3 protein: CASTGDVLIGELFF

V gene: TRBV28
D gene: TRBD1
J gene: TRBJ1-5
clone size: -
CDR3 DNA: TGTGCCAGCAGCCCTCGGACAGGAGGGGTCAATCAGCCCCAGCATTTT
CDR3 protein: CASSPRTGGVNQPQHF

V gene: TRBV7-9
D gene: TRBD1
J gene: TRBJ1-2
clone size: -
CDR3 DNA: TGTGCCAGCAGCATACAACAGGGGGCCTATGGCTACACCTTC
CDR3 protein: CASSIQQGAYGYTF

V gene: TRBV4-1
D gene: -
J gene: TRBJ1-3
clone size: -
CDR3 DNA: TGCGCCAGCAGCCAAGGGAAGACAGGCATCTCTGGAAACACCATATATTTT
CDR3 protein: CASSQGKTGISGNTIYF

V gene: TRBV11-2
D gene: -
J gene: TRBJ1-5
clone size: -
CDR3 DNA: TGTGCCAGCAGCTTAGGAGCCCTAGGCAATCAGCCCCAGCATTTT
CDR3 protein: CASSLGALGNQPQHF

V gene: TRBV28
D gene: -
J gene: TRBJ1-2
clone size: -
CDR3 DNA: TGTGCCAGCAGTTTGGAACTGGCGGTGGGTGGCTACACCTTC
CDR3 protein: CASSLELAVGGYTF

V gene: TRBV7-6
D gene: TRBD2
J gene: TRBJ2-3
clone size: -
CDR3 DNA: TGTGCCAGCAGGTTGACTAGCGGGAGGGCAACGAGCACAGATACGCAGTATTTT
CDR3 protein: CASRLTSGRATSTDTQYF

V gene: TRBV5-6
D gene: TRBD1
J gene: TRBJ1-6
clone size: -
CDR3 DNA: TGTGCCAGCAGCTTGTTTCGCAGGGGGCCTGAGGCCTATAATTCACCCCTCCACTTT
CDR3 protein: CASSLFRRGPEAYNSPLHF